This T cell receptor beta chain appears in the sequencing data of a study of STAT5B mutations in CD4+ large granular lymphocyte leukemia. Study-level points and caveats: Patient CD4-sorted repertoires stayed more clonal than healthy ones after leukemic-clone removal.

Germline V gives CDR1 SGHAT, CDR2 FQNNGV. V shed 5 bases, J shed 4 bases, and the junction held 10 bases outside the gene matches. The CDR3 covers 15 residues. About this clone: As yet, its antigen is unknown.

Methods used by the authors: The detection floor for productive clonotype frequency was 2.59 x 10-5. Profiling relied on immunoSEQ multiplex PCR, and the TCRdb table lists in-frame clones only, not all of them. V, J and clone size derive from that table, while D and trimming were established from the DNA sequence. The table has approximately 30,000 clones, around 80% seen once. The TCR sequence derives from a human donor in good health. The chain uses TRBV11-2 and TRBJ2-5, with 7 bases lining up with TRBD1. The material sequenced was CD4+ T cells from blood buffy coats. The CDR3 spells CASSTDRVGSETQYF. Written as DNA, the CDR3 is TGTGCCAGCAGCACCGACAGGGTCGGTTCAGAGACCCAGTACTTC.